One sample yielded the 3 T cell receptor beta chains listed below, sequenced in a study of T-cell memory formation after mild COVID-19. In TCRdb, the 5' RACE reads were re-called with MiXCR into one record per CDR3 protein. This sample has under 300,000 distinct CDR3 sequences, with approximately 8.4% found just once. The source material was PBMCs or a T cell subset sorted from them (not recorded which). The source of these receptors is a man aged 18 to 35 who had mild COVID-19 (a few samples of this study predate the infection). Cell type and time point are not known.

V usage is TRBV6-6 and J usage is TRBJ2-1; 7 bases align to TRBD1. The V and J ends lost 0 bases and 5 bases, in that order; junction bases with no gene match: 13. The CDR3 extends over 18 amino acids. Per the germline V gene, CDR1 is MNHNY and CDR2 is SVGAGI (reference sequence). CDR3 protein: CASSYSRRTGTANNEQFF. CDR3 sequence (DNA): TGTGCCAGCAGTTACTCCCGCCGGACAGGAACGGCCAACAATGAGCAGTTCTTC.

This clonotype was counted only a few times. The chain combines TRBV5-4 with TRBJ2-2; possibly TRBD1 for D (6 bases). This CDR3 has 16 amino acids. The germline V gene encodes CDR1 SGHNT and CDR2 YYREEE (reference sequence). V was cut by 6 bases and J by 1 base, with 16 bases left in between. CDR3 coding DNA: TGTGCCAGCACCGCCCTGGGACACAAGAACACCGGGGAGCTGTTTTTT. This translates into CASTALGHKNTGELFF. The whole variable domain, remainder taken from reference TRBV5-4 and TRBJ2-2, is ETGVTQSPTHLIKTRGQQVTLRCSSQSGHNTVSWYQQALGQGPQFIFQYYREEENGRGNFPPRFSGLQFPNYSSELNVNALELDDSALYLCASTALGHKNTGELFFGEGSRLTVL.

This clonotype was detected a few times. CDR3 sequence: CASSESPLGGETQYF. CDR3 sequence (DNA): TGCGCCAGCAGCGAATCTCCCCTCGGGGGTGAGACCCAGTACTTC. The chain couples TRBV5-1 to TRBJ2-5; perhaps TRBD2 as D (6 bases). Germline CDR1 reads SGHRS; CDR2 reads YFSETQ. With 4 bases removed from V and 5 bases from J, the gap between germline ends came to 18 bases. This CDR3 has 15 residues.